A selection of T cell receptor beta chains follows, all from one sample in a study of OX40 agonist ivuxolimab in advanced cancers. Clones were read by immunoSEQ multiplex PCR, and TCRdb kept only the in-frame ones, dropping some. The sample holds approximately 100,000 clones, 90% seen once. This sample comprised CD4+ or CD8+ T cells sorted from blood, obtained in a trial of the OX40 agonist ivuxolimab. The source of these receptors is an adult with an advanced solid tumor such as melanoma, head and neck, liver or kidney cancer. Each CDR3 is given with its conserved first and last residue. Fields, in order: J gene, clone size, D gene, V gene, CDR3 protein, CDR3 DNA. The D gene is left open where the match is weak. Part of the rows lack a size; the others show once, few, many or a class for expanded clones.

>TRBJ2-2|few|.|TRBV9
CASSVGTLTGELFF
TGTGCCAGCAGCGTTGGGACACTTACCGGGGAGCTGTTTTTT
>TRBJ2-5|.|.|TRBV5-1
CATSRSTGTGETQYF
TGCGCCACCTCCCGCAGTACAGGGACGGGAGAGACCCAGTACTTC
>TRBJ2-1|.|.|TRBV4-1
CASSQNRLGNEQFF
TGCGCCAGCAGCCAAAATAGACTAGGCAATGAGCAGTTCTTC
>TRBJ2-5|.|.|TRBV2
CASRGAGETQYF
TGTGCCAGCAGAGGAGCTGGTGAGACCCAGTACTTC
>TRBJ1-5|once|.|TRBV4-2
CASSQAYEGLDQPQHF
TGTGCCAGCAGCCAAGCATATGAGGGGTTAGATCAGCCCCAGCATTTT
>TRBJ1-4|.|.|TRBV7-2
CASSLVAGSEKLFF
TGTGCCAGCAGCTTAGTGGCAGGGAGTGAAAAACTGTTTTTT
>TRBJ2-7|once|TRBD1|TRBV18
CASSPGTGIYEQYF
TGTGCCAGCTCACCGGGGACAGGGATCTACGAGCAGTACTTC
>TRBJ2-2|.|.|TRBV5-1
CASSLVRVTTGELFF
TGCGCCAGCAGCTTGGTCAGGGTAACCACCGGGGAGCTGTTTTTT
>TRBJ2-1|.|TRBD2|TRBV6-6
CASSYALAGAYNEQFF
TGTGCCAGCAGTTACGCCCTAGCGGGAGCCTACAATGAGCAGTTCTTC
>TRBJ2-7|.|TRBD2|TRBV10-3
CAISVGLAGAVYEQYF
TGTGCCATCAGTGTTGGGCTAGCGGGAGCGGTTTACGAGCAGTACTTC
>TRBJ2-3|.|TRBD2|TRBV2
CASIQAGTTDTQYF
TGTGCCAGCATCCAAGCGGGGACCACAGATACGCAGTATTTT
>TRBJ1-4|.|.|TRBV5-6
CASSPSPIVGRGNEKLFF
TGTGCCAGCAGCCCATCCCCCATCGTAGGACGCGGTAATGAAAAACTGTTTTTT
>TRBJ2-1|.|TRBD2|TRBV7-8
CASSRGRVRLVAGAHNEQFF
TGTGCCAGCAGCCGGGGGAGGGTCAGATTGGTTGCGGGAGCCCACAATGAGCAGTTCTTC
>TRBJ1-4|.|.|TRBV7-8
CASSPFQGIEKLFF
TGTGCCAGCAGCCCCTTTCAGGGGATCGAAAAACTGTTTTTT
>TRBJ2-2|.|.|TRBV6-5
CASSPGTQNTGELFF
TGTGCCAGCAGCCCCGGGACACAGAACACCGGGGAGCTGTTTTTT
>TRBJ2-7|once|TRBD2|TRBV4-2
CASSQASASGSYEQYF
TGTGCCAGCAGCCAAGCGTCCGCGAGCGGGAGTTACGAGCAGTACTTC
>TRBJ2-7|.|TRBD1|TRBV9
CASSVDRGLGEQYF
TGTGCCAGCAGTGTCGACAGGGGATTAGGCGAGCAGTACTTC
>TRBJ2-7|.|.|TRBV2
CASSDEDLSSYEQYF
TGTGCCAGCAGTGACGAGGACTTAAGCTCCTACGAGCAGTACTTC
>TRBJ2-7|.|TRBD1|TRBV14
CASSHPTGGNPEQYF
TGTGCCAGCAGCCATCCGACAGGGGGAAACCCCGAGCAGTACTTC
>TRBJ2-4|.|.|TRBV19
CASSIIFSAKNIQYF
TGTGCCAGTAGTATTATTTTCTCAGCCAAAAACATTCAGTACTTC
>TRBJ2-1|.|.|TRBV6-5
CASSPTFTYNEQFF
TGTGCCAGCAGCCCGACCTTTACCTACAATGAGCAGTTCTTC
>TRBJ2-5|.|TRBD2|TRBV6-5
CASSPTLAGDETQYF
TGTGCCAGCAGCCCTACCCTAGCGGGAGATGAGACCCAGTACTTC
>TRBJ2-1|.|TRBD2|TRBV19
CASSIRSGAGGNEQFF
TGTGCCAGTAGTATAAGAAGCGGGGCGGGGGGCAATGAGCAGTTCTTC
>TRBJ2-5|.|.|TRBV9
CASSVGTKGETQYF
TGTGCCAGCAGCGTAGGGACTAAAGGAGAGACCCAGTACTTC
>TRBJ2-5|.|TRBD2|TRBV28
CASSELAGGAETQYF
TGTGCCAGCAGCGAATTGGCGGGAGGGGCAGAGACCCAGTACTTC
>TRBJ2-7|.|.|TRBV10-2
CASSDSSYEQYF
TGCGCCAGCAGCGATAGCTCCTACGAGCAGTACTTC
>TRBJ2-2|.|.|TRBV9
CASSVGRGTGELFF
TGTGCCAGCAGCGTAGGGAGGGGCACCGGGGAGCTGTTTTTT
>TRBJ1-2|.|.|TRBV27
CASSLGGGYGYTF
TGTGCCAGCAGTTTGGGGGGAGGGTATGGCTACACCTTC
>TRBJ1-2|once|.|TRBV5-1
CASSFYREGEGYTF
TGCGCCAGCAGCTTTTACAGGGAGGGAGAAGGCTACACCTTC
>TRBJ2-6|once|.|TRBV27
CASSDSGANVLTF
TGTGCCAGCAGTGACTCTGGGGCCAACGTCCTGACTTTC
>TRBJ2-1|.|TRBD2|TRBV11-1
CASSTITSGGRYNEQFF
TGTGCCAGCAGCACTATTACCTCGGGAGGTCGGTACAATGAGCAGTTCTTC
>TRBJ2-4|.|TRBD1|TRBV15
CATSSTGTGGLKEVKDIQYF
TGTGCCACCAGCTCCACGGGGACAGGGGGCTTGAAGGAGGTGAAGGACATTCAGTACTTC
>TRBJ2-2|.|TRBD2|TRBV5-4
CASSAGGARTGELFF
TGTGCCAGCAGCGCGGGGGGAGCCAGAACCGGGGAGCTGTTTTTT
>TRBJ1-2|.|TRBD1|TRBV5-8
CASSQGQGDYGYTF
TGTGCCAGCAGCCAGGGACAGGGGGATTATGGCTACACCTTC
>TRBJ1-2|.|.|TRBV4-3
CASSQDWDPRGGYTF
TGCGCCAGCAGCCAAGATTGGGATCCGAGGGGAGGCTACACCTTC
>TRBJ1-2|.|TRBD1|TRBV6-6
CASISPGQGRYTF
TGTGCTAGTATAAGCCCCGGACAGGGTCGCTACACCTTC
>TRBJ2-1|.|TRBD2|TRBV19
CASSTSGSSNEQFF
TGTGCCAGTAGTACTAGCGGGAGTTCGAATGAGCAGTTCTTC
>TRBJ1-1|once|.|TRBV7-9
CASIAQEGMRGTEAFF
TGTGCCAGCATCGCCCAAGAGGGGATGAGAGGCACTGAAGCTTTCTTT
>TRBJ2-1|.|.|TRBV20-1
CSALTGVEQFF
TGCAGTGCTTTGACAGGAGTTGAGCAGTTCTTC
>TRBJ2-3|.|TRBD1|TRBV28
CASSIQGAGTDTQYF
TGTGCCAGCAGTATACAGGGGGCGGGAACAGATACGCAGTATTTT